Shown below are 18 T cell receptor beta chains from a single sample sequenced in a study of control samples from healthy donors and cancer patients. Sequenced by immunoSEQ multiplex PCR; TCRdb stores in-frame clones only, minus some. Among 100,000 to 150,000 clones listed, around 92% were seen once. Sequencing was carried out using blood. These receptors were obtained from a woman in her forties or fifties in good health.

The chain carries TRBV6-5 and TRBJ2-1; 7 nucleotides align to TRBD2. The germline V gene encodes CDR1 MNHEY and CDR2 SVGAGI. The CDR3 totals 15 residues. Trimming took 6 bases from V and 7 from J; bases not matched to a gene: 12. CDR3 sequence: CASSPWGGGGNEQFF. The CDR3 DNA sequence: TGTGCCAGCAGCCCCTGGGGGGGTGGCGGGAATGAGCAGTTCTTC.

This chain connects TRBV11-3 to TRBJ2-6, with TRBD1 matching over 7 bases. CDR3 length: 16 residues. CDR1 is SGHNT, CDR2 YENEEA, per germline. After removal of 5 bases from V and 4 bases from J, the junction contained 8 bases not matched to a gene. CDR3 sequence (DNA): TGTGCCAGCAGCAACGGACAGGCGGCGGGGGCCAACGTCCTGACTTTC. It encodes CASSNGQAAGANVLTF.

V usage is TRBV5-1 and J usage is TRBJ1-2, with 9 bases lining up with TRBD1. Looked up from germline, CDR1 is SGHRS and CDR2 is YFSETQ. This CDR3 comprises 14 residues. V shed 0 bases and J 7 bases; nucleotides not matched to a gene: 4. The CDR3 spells CASSLDGTGTGYTF. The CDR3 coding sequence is TGCGCCAGCAGCTTGGACGGGACAGGGACTGGCTACACCTTC. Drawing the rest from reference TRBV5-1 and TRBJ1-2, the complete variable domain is KAGVTQTPRYLIKTRGQQVTLSCSPISGHRSVSWYQQTPGQGLQFLFEYFSETQRNKGNFPGRFSGRQFSNSRSEMNVSTLELGDSALYLCASSLDGTGTGYTFGSGTRLTVV.

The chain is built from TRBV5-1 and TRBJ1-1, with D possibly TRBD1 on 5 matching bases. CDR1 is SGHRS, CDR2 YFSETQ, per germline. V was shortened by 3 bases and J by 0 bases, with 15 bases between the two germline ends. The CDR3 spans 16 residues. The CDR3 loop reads CASSYGTLGMNTEAFF. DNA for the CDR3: TGCGCCAGCAGCTACGGGACTTTGGGCATGAACACTGAAGCTTTCTTT.

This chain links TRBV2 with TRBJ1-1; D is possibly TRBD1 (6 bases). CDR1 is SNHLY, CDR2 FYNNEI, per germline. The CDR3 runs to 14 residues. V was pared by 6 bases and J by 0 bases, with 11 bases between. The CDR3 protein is CASRVTGLNTEAFF. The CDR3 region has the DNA TGTGCCAGCAGAGTGACAGGATTGAACACTGAAGCTTTCTTT.

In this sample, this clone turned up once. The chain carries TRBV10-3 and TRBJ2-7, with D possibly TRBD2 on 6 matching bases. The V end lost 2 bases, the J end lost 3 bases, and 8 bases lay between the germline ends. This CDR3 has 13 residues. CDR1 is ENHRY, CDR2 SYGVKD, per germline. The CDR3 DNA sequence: TGTGCCATCAGTGAGGGGGAGGACTACGAGCAGTACTTC. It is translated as CAISEGEDYEQYF.

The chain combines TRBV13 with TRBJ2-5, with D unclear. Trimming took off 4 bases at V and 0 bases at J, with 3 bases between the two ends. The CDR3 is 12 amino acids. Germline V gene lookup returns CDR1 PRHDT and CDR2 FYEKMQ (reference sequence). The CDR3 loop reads CASSSDQETQYF. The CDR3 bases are TGTGCCAGCAGCTCCGACCAAGAGACCCAGTACTTC.

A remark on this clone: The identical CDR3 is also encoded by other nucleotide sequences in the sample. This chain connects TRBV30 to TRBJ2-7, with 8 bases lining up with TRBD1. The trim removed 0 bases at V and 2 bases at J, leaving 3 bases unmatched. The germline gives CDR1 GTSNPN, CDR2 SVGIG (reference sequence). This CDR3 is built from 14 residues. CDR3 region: CAWSVGTGPYEQYF. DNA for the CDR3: TGTGCCTGGAGTGTCGGGACAGGACCCTACGAGCAGTACTTC.

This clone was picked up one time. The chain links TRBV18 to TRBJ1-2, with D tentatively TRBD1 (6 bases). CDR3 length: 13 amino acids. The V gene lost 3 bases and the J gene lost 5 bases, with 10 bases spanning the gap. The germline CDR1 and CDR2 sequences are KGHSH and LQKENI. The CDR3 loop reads CASSPGQLYGYTF. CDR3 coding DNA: TGTGCCAGCTCACCGGGACAACTGTATGGCTACACCTTC.

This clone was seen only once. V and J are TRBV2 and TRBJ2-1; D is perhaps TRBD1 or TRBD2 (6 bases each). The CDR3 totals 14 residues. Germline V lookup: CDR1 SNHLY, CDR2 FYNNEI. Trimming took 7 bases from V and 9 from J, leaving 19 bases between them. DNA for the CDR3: TGTGCCAGCATGTTTATGTCCAGGGGAGGTGAGCAGTTCTTC. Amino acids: CASMFMSRGGEQFF.

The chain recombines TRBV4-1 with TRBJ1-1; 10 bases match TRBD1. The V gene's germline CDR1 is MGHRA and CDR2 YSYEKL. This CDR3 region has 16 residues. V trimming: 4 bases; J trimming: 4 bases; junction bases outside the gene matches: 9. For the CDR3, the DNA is TGCGCCAGCAGCCCGGGACAGGGGAGTCGGGGCACTGAAGCTTTCTTT. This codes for CASSPGQGSRGTEAFF.

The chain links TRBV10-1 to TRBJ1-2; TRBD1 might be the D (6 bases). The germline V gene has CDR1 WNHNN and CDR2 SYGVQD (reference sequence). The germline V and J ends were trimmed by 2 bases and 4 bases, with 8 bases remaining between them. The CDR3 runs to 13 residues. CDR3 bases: TGCGCCAGCAGTGAGAACAGGGCCTATGGCTACACCTTC. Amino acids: CASSENRAYGYTF.

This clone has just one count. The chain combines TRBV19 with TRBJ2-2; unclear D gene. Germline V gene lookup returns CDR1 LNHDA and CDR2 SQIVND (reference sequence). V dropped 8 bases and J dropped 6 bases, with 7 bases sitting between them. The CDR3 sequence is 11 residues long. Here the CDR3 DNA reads TGTGCCAGTTCGCGTCCCGGGGAGCTGTTTTTT. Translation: CASSRPGELFF.

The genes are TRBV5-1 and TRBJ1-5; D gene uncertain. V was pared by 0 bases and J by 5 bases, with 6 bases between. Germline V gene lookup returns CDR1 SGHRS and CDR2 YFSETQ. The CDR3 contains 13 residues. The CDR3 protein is CASSLGIHQPQHF. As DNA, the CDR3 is TGCGCCAGCAGCTTGGGCATCCATCAGCCCCAGCATTTT.

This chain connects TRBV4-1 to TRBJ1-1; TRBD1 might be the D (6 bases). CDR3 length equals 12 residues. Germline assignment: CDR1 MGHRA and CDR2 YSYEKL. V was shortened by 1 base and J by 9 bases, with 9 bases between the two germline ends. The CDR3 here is CASSQADRKAFF. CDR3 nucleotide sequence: TGCGCCAGCAGCCAAGCCGACAGGAAAGCTTTCTTT.

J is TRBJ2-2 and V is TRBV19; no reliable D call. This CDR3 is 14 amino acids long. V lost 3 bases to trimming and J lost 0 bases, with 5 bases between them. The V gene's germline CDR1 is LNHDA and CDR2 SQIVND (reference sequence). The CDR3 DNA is TGTGCCAGTAGTATTTATACGAACACCGGGGAGCTGTTTTTT. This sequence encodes CASSIYTNTGELFF.

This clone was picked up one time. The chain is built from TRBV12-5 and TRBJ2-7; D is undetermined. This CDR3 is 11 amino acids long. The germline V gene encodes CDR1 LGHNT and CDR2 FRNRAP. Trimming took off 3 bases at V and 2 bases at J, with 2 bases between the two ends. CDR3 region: CASGFTYEQYF. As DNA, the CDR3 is TGTGCTAGTGGTTTCACCTACGAGCAGTACTTC. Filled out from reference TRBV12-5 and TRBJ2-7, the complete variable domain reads DARVTQTPRHKVTEMGQEVTMRCQPILGHNTVFWYRQTMMQGLELLAYFRNRAPLDDSGMPKDRFSAEMPDATLATLKIQPSEPRDSAVYFCASGFTYEQYFGPGTRLTVT.

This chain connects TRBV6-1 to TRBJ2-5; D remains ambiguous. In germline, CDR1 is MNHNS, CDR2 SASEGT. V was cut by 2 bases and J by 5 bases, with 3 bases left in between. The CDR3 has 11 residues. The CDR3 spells CASSESETQYF. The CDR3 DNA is TGTGCCAGCAGTGAATCGGAGACCCAGTACTTC.